These 19 T cell receptor beta chains came from one sample sequenced in a study of cytomegalovirus exposure and HLA in healthy donors. Primers included in the PCR were 60 Vbeta and 13 Jbeta primers. Using immunoSEQ multiplex PCR, the repertoire was profiled, and TCRdb retains in-frame clones only, with some absent. The table has 190,000 or so clones, roughly 77% seen once; the top ten hold about 0.37%. The sample consisted of PBMCs. The receptors here all came from a male donor in good health and CMV-seropositive.

The chain is built from TRBV19 and TRBJ2-7, with D possibly matching TRBD1 (6 bases). Germline V lookup: CDR1 LNHDA, CDR2 SQIVND (reference sequence). This CDR3 is built from 14 residues. Trimming cost V 3 bases and J 0 bases, with 9 bases left between them. CDR3 amino acids: CASSIYRASYEQYF. The CDR3 nucleotides are TGTGCCAGTAGTATCTACAGGGCCTCCTACGAGCAGTACTTC.

This chain connects TRBV13 to TRBJ2-4, with TRBD2 identical over 11 bases. Trimming cost V 2 bases and J 8 bases; bases outside gene matches: 11. CDR1 is PRHDT and CDR2 is FYEKMQ in the germline V gene (reference sequence). This CDR3 comprises 17 residues. The chain's CDR3 is CASSLKLLAGGWDIQYF. The CDR3 DNA is TGTGCCAGCAGCTTAAAACTTCTAGCGGGGGGCTGGGACATTCAGTACTTC.

The chain combines TRBV5-1 with TRBJ1-1; 9 bases align to TRBD1. Trimming removed 1 base from V and 0 bases from J; junction bases left unmatched: 1. The CDR3 contains 15 residues. Germline CDR1 SGHRS, CDR2 YFSETQ. This chain's CDR3 is CASSLTGGMNTEAFF. The CDR3 nucleotides read TGCGCCAGCAGCTTGACAGGGGGCATGAACACTGAAGCTTTCTTT.

This rearrangement joins TRBV11-3 to TRBJ2-7; D may be TRBD2 (5 bases). The V gene's germline CDR1 is SGHNT and CDR2 YENEEA. The CDR3 runs 14 residues. V lost 5 bases and J lost 8, with 19 bases in between. The CDR3 spells CASSHPAEPHKQYF. DNA for the CDR3: TGTGCCAGCAGCCACCCAGCGGAGCCTCACAAGCAGTACTTC.

The chain is built from TRBV6-6 and TRBJ2-1; possibly TRBD1 for D (6 bases). Germline assignment: CDR1 MNHNY and CDR2 SVGAGI (reference sequence). This CDR3 has 11 amino acids. The ends were cut back, 5 bases at V and 10 bases at J, with 9 bases in the middle. CDR3 nucleotides: TGTGCCAGCAGTCACCAGGGGGAGCAGTTCTTC. Protein: CASSHQGEQFF.

A remark on this clone: Distinct nucleotide sequences in the sample also encode this CDR3. The rearrangement uses TRBV9 and TRBJ2-7; 11 bases are shared with TRBD2. J lost 4 bases, V lost 2 bases, and 5 bases had no gene match. Looked up from germline, CDR1 is SGDLS and CDR2 is YYNGEE. The CDR3 sequence is 15 residues long. The chain's CDR3 is CASSVAGTSGYEQYF. For the CDR3, the DNA is TGTGCCAGCAGCGTCGCCGGGACTAGCGGTTACGAGCAGTACTTC.

The J gene is TRBJ1-1, the V gene TRBV4-2, with D unclear. Germline lookup yields CDR1 LGHNA and CDR2 YNFKEQ. This CDR3 region has 14 residues. V was clipped by 0 bases and J by 1 base, with 6 bases between them. As DNA, the CDR3 is TGTGCCAGCAGCCAAGACGAGGGGAACACTGAAGCTTTCTTT. Protein product: CASSQDEGNTEAFF.

The chain has TRBV28 and TRBJ1-6; D possibly corresponds to TRBD1 (6 bases). The V gene lost 6 bases and the J gene lost 10 bases, with 16 bases spanning the gap. The germline CDR1 and CDR2 sequences are MDHEN and SYDVKM. The length of the CDR3 is 14 residues. The CDR3 spells CASSLDRTYSPLHF. In DNA, the CDR3 is TGTGCCAGCAGCCTCGACAGGACTTACTCACCCCTCCACTTT.

This clone showed up just once. The chain carries TRBV18 and TRBJ2-5; TRBD1 might be the D (6 bases). Germline CDR1 is KGHSH and CDR2 is LQKENI. CDR3 size: 14 residues. V was cut by 3 bases and J by 5 bases, with 13 bases left in between. In DNA, the CDR3 is TGTGCCAGCTCACCGGACAGTAGCCGGGAGACCCAGTACTTC. Translated: CASSPDSSRETQYF.

The gene calls are TRBV21-1 and TRBJ2-7; the D segment call TRBD2 is taken from the table without a DNA check. TRBV21-1 is recorded as a pseudogene. The CDR3 is 10 residues long. The CDR3 reads CASNSYEQYF. The DNA for the CDR3 is TGTGCCAGCAATAGTTACGAGCAGTACTTC.

This chain links TRBV7-2 with TRBJ1-2; weak D call: TRBD1 (5 bases). This CDR3 is 14 amino acids long. Germline values: CDR1 SGHTA, CDR2 FQGNSA. Trimming removed 3 bases from V and 4 bases from J, with 12 bases in between. The CDR3 protein is CASSFYPGGYGYTF. The CDR3 DNA reads as TGTGCCAGCAGCTTTTACCCCGGGGGCTATGGCTACACCTTC. Looking up the rest from reference TRBV7-2 and TRBJ1-2 gives the full variable domain: GAGVSQSPSNKVTEKGKDVELRCDPISGHTALYWYRQSLGQGLEFLIYFQGNSAPDKSGLPSDRFSAERTGGSVSTLTIQRTQQEDSAVYLCASSFYPGGYGYTFGSGTRLTVV.

The rearrangement joins TRBV28 to TRBJ2-4, with D unclear. Per the germline V gene, CDR1 is MDHEN and CDR2 is SYDVKM. The CDR3 has 15 amino acids. The ends were cut back, 7 bases at V and 0 bases at J, with 13 bases in the middle. In nucleotides, the CDR3 is TGTGCCAGCATGAACGGAGAGCTAGCCAAAAACATTCAGTACTTC. The encoded protein is CASMNGELAKNIQYF.

In its sample, this clone was seen a few times. The chain recombines TRBV7-2 with TRBJ1-5, with D perhaps TRBD1 (6 bases). The V gene lost 1 base and the J gene lost 5 bases, with 12 bases spanning the gap. The CDR3 loop spans 15 amino acids. Germline lookup yields CDR1 SGHTA and CDR2 FQGNSA. CDR3 sequence (DNA): TGTGCCAGCAGCTTAGGGAGGGGGGGGTATCAGCCCCAGCATTTT. Translating it yields CASSLGRGGYQPQHF.

The genes are TRBV7-2 and TRBJ1-5; D call uncertain. This CDR3 comprises 13 residues. Deletions cut 1 base from V and 7 bases from J, with 8 bases between. Germline CDR1 SGHTA, CDR2 FQGNSA. The DNA for the CDR3 is TGTGCCAGCAGCTTAGGGAGCGGACAGCCCCAGCATTTT. Translated, it gives CASSLGSGQPQHF.

The chain uses TRBV7-6 and TRBJ2-7, with 8 bases aligning to TRBD2. Germline CDR1 is SGHVS and CDR2 is FNYEAQ. The CDR3 runs to 14 residues. The J segment lost 4 bases and the V segment lost 4 bases, leaving 6 bases of the junction unmatched. CDR3 bases: TGTGCCAGCAGCTCACCGGGGGGGGAGTACGAGCAGTACTTC. Translating it yields CASSSPGGEYEQYF.

This chain connects TRBV30 to TRBJ2-7, with 8 bases aligning to TRBD2. V lost 4 bases to trimming and J lost 5 bases; unmatched junction nucleotides: 10. CDR1 GTSNPN and CDR2 SVGIG come from the germline V gene (reference sequence). CDR3 length: 14 residues. CDR3 residues: CAWNGNGRADEQYF. CDR3 DNA: TGTGCCTGGAATGGAAACGGGAGGGCCGACGAGCAGTACTTC.

The genes are TRBV15 and TRBJ2-3, with D unresolved. Trimming took off 4 bases at V and 4 bases at J, with 9 bases between the two ends. The CDR3 is made up of 13 amino acids. Germline V gene lookup returns CDR1 LNHNV and CDR2 YYDKDF (reference sequence). CDR3: CATSNSPPDTQYF. In DNA form, the CDR3 reads TGTGCCACCAGCAACAGCCCCCCAGATACGCAGTATTTT.

The chain has TRBV2 and TRBJ2-5; 7 bases agree with TRBD2. TRBJ2-7 matches the DNA end more closely, so the J call is doubtful. Germline values: CDR1 SNHLY, CDR2 FYNNEI. The CDR3 is 15 amino acids. The CDR3 loop reads CASSETDGRTYEQYF. The CDR3 DNA reads as TGTGCCAGCAGTGAGACGGACGGGAGGACCTACGAGCAGTACTTC.

The chain couples TRBV7-9 to TRBJ1-1, with a tentative D call TRBD1 (6 bases). V lost 5 bases, J lost 0 bases, and 16 bases lay in between. There are 16 residues in the CDR3. The V gene's germline CDR1 is SEHNR and CDR2 FQNEAQ (reference sequence). The CDR3 protein is CASSAGQGWLNTEAFF. CDR3 nucleotide sequence: TGTGCCAGCAGCGCAGGTCAGGGGTGGTTGAACACTGAAGCTTTCTTT.